This TCR beta chain originates from a study of radiotherapy plus CTLA-4 blockade in lung cancer. TCRdb's copy holds only in-frame clones and misses some; the assay was immunoSEQ multiplex PCR. Found here are 70,000 to 90,000 clones, approximately 80% of them singletons; the top ten hold 7.1%. Focal radiation with ipilimumab CTLA-4 blockade was given to patients with chemo-refractory metastatic non-small-cell lung cancer. The length of the CDR3 is 14 residues. Per the germline V gene, CDR1 is LNHNV and CDR2 is YYDKDF (reference sequence). Trimming removed 0 bases from V and 0 bases from J, with 5 bases in between.

Specimen: peripheral blood, collected from a patient treated with radiotherapy plus ipilimumab. The source is a human donor with non-small cell lung cancer who had a complete response to radiotherapy plus ipilimumab. This chain links TRBV15 with TRBJ1-1; no firm D call. This CDR3 reads CATSRDPLNTEAFF. In nucleotides, the CDR3 is TGTGCCACCAGCAGAGATCCCTTGAACACTGAAGCTTTCTTT.